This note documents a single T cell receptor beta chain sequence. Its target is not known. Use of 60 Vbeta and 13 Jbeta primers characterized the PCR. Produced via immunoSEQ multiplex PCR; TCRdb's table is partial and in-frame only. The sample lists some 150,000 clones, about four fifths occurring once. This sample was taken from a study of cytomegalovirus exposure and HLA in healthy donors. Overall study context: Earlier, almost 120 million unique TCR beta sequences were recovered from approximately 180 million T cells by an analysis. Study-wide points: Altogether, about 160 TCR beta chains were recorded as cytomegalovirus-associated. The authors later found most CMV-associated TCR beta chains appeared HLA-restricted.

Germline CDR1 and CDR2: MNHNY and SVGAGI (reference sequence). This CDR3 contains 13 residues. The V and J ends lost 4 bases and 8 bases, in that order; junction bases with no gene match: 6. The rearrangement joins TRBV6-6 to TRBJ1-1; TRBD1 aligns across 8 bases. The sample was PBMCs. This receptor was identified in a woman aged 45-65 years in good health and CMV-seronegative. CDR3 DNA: TGTGCCAGCAGTTCCAACAGGGGGACCGAAGCTTTCTTT. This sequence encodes CASSSNRGTEAFF.